This T cell receptor beta chain comes out of a study of T-cell reconstitution after alpha-beta-depleted transplantation in children. Study-level findings and limits: At one year after transplant, newly produced T cells mostly accounted for T-cell counts and diversity. Reports say that about two months after transplant, the alpha-beta T cells came out of several hundred graft clones that had expanded. Several patients had high TCRbeta diversity at day 60; it came from surviving recipient T cells and thymic progenitors.

This clonotype was detected a few times. Its antigen is as yet unknown. The length of the CDR3 is 16 residues. With 3 bases clipped from V and 2 bases from J, the junction kept 6 bases outside the gene matches. Germline assignment: CDR1 LGHNA and CDR2 YNFKEQ. During its preparation, the TCRbeta library received unique molecular identifiers. TCRdb passed the PCR reads through MiXCR, listing each CDR3 protein once. The profile shows about 980,000 distinct CDR3 sequences, less than 30% of them singletons. This clonotype originated in a boy in the first two years of life who had a stem cell transplant for SCID, so the T cells may come from the graft donor. This rearrangement joins TRBV4-2 to TRBJ2-7; 11 positions match TRBD2. Source: PBMCs, mostly from graft donor cells, taken 360 days after TCRalphabeta/CD19-depleted stem cell transplant. The CDR3 sequence: CASSHQTSGAPYEQYF. The CDR3 region has the DNA TGTGCCAGCAGCCACCAGACTAGCGGGGCCCCCTACGAGCAGTACTTC.